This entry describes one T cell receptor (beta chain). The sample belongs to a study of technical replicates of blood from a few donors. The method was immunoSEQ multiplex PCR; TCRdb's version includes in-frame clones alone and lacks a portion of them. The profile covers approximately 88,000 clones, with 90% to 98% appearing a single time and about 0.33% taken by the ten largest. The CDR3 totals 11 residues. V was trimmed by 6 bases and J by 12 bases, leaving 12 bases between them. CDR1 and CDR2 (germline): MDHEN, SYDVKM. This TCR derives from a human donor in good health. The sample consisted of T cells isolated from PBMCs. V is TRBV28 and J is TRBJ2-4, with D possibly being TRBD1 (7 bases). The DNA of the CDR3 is TGTGCCAGCAGAGGGGGGACAGATCAGTACTTC. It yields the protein CASRGGTDQYF. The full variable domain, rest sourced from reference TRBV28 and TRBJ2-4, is DVKVTQSSRYLVKRTGEKVFLECVQDMDHENMFWYRQDPGLGLRLIYFSYDVKMKEKGDIPEGYSVSREKKERFSLILESASTNQTSMYLCASRGGTDQYFGAGTRLSVL.